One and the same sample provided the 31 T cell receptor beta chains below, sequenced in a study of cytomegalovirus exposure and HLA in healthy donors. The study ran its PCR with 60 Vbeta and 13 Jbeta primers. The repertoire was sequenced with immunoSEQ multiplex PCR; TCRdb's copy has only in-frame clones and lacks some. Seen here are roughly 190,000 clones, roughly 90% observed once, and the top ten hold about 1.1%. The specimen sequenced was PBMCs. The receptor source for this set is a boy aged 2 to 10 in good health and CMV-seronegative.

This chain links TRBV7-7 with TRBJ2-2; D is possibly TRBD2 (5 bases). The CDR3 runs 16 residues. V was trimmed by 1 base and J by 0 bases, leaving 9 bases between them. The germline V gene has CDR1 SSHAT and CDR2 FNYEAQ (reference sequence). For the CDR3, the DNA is TGTGCCAGCAGCTTAGGGACGGGATCGAACACCGGGGAGCTGTTTTTT. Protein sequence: CASSLGTGSNTGELFF.

The CDR3 region has the DNA TGTGCCAGCAGTGAAATCGGGAGCGGCTCCTACGAGCAGTACTTC. Translating gives CASSEIGSGSYEQYF. The chain carries TRBV2 and TRBJ2-7, with D possibly being TRBD2 (6 bases). V was trimmed by 2 bases and J by 0 bases, leaving 11 bases between them. This CDR3 contains 15 residues. Looked up from germline, CDR1 is SNHLY and CDR2 is FYNNEI.

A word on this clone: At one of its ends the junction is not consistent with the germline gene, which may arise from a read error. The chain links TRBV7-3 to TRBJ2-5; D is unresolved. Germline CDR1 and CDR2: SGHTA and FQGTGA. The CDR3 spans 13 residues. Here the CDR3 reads CASSVTRVETQYF. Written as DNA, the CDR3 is TGTGCCAGCAGCGTAACTCGTGTGGAGACCCAGTACTTC. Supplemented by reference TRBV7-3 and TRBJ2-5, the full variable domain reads GAGVSQTPSNKVTEKGKYVELRCDPISGHTALYWYRQSLGQGPEFLIYFQGTGAADDSGLPNDRFFAVRPEGSVSTLKIQRTERGDSAVYLCASSVTRVETQYFGPGTRLLVL.

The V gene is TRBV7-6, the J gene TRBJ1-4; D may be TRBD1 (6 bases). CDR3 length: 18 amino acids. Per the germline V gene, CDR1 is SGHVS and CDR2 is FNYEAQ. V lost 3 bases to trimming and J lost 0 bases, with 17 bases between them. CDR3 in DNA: TGTGCCAGCAGCTTGGGCACAGGGAGGGGATCAACTAATGAAAAACTGTTTTTT. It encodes CASSLGTGRGSTNEKLFF.

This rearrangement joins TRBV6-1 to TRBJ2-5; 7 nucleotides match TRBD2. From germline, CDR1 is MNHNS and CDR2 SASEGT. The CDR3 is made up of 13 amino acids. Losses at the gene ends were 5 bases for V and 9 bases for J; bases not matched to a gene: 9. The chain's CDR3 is CASSLPGRGAQYF. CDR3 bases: TGTGCCAGCAGTTTGCCGGGACGGGGGGCCCAGTACTTC.

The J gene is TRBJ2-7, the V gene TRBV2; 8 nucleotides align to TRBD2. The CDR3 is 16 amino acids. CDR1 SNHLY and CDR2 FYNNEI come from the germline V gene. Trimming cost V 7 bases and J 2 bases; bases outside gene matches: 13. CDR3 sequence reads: CASTLRRGGVPYEQYF. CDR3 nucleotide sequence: TGTGCCAGCACTCTTCGACGGGGGGGCGTTCCCTACGAGCAGTACTTC.

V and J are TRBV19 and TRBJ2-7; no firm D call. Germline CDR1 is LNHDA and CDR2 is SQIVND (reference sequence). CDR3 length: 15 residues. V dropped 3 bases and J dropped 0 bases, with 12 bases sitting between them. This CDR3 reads CASSIVPASSYEQYF. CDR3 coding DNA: TGTGCCAGTAGTATCGTTCCTGCCAGCTCCTACGAGCAGTACTTC.

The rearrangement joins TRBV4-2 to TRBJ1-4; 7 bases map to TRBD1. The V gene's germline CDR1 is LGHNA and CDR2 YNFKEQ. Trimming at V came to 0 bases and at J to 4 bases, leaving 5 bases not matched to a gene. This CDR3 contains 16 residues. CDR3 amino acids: CASSQDVDRVNEKLFF. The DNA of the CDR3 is TGTGCCAGCAGCCAAGACGTCGACAGGGTTAATGAAAAACTGTTTTTT.

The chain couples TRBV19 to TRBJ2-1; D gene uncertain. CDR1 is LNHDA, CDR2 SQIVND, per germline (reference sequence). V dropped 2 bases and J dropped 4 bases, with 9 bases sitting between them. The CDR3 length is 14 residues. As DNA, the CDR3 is TGTGCCAGTAGTATACTTACCGAGTACAATGAGCAGTTCTTC. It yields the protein CASSILTEYNEQFF.

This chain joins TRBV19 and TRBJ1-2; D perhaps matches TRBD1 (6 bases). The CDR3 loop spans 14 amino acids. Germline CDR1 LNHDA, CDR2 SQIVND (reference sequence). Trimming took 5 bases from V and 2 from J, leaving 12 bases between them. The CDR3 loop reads CASSQQGANYGYTF. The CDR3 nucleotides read TGTGCCAGTAGTCAACAGGGCGCAAACTATGGCTACACCTTC.

CDR3 nucleotides: TGTGCCAGCAGTCCAAGGACAGGGGAGGACACTGAAGCTTTCTTT. Its protein product is CASSPRTGEDTEAFF. The chain combines TRBV28 with TRBJ1-1; 9 positions match TRBD1. The CDR3 has 15 amino acids. The V segment lost 5 bases and the J segment 3 bases; nucleotides outside the gene matches: 7. Germline CDR1 and CDR2: MDHEN and SYDVKM.

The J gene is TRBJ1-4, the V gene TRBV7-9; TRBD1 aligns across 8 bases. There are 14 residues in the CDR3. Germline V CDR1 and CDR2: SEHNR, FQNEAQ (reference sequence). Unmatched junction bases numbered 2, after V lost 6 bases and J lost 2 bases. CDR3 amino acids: CASRGQGTNEKLFF. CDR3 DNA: TGTGCCAGCAGAGGACAGGGTACTAATGAAAAACTGTTTTTT.

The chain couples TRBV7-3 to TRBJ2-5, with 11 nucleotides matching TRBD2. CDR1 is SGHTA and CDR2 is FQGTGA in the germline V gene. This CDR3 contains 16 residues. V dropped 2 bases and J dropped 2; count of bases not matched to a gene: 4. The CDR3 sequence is CASSLGASGGQETQYF. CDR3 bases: TGTGCCAGCAGCTTAGGGGCTAGCGGGGGGCAAGAGACCCAGTACTTC.

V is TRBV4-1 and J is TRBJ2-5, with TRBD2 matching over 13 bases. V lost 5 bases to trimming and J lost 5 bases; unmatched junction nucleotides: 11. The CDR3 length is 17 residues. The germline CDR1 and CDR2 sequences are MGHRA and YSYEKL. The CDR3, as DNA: TGCGCCAGCAGCTTCGGACTAGCGGGGGCCATGGGGGAGACCCAGTACTTC. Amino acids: CASSFGLAGAMGETQYF.

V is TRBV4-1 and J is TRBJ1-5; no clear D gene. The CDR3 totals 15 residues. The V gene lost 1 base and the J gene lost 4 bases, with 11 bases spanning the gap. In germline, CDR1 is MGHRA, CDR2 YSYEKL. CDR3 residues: CASSQVRTLNQPQHF. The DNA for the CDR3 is TGCGCCAGCAGCCAAGTTCGCACATTAAATCAGCCCCAGCATTTT.

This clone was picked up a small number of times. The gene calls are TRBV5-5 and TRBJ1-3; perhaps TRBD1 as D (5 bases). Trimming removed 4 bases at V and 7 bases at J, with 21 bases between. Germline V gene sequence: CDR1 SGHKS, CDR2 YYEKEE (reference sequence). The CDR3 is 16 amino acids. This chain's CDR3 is CASSPAGRGELNTIYF. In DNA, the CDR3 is TGTGCCAGCAGCCCCGCAGGGAGGGGAGAACTCAACACCATATATTTT.

The chain's CDR3 is CASSLGQTGGINTEAFF. The CDR3 region has the DNA TGTGCCAGCAGCTTGGGTCAGACAGGGGGCATAAACACTGAAGCTTTCTTT. The chain recombines TRBV27 with TRBJ1-1; 10 nucleotides agree with TRBD1. The junction had 12 bases not matched to a gene; V was cut back by 6 bases and J by 2 bases. Germline lookup yields CDR1 MNHEY and CDR2 SMNVEV (reference sequence). The CDR3 length is 17 residues.

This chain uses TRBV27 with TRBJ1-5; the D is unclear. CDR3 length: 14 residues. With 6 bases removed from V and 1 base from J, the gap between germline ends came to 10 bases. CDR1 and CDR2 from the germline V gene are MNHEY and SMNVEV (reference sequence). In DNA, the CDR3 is TGTGCCAGCAGAATGGAGGGCAGCAATCAGCCCCAGCATTTT. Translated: CASRMEGSNQPQHF.

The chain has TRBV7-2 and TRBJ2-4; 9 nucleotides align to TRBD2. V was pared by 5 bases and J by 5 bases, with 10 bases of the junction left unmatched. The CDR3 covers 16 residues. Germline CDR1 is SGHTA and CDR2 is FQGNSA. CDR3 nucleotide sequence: TGTGCCAGCAGCCCGCACGGTAGCGGGGGCCAAAACATTCAGTACTTC. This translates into CASSPHGSGGQNIQYF.

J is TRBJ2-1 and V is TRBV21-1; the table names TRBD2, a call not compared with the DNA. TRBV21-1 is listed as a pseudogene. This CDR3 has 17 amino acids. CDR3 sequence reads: CASSTGGWREGLYEQFF. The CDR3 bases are TGTGCCAGCAGCACCGGGGGCTGGCGGGAGGGCCTCTATGAGCAGTTCTTC.

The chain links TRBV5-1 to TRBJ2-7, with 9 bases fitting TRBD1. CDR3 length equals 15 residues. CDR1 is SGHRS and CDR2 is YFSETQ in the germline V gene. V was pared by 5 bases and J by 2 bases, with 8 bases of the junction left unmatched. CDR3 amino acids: CASSRLDRGTYEQYF. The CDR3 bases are TGCGCCAGCAGTAGATTGGACAGGGGAACCTACGAGCAGTACTTC.

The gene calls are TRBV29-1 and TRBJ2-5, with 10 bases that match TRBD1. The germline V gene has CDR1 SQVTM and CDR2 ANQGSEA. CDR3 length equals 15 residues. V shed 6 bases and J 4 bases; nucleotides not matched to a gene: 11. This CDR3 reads CSVTPGQGVGETQYF. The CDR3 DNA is TGCAGCGTAACTCCTGGACAGGGGGTGGGAGAGACCCAGTACTTC.

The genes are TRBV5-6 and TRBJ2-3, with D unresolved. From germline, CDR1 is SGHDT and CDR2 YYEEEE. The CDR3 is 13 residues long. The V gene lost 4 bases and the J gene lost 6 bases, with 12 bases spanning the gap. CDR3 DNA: TGTGCCAGCAGCAGCGCCCGCATTGATACGCAGTATTTT. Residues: CASSSARIDTQYF. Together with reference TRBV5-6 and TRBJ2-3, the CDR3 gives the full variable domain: DAGVTQSPTHLIKTRGQQVTLRCSPKSGHDTVSWYQQALGQGPQFIFQYYEEEERQRGNFPDRFSGHQFPNYSSELNVNALLLGDSALYLCASSSARIDTQYFGPGTRLTVL.

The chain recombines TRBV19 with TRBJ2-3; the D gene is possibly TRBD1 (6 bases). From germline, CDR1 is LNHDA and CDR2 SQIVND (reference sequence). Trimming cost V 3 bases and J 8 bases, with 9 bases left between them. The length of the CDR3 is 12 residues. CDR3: CASSITGITQYF. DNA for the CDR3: TGTGCCAGTAGTATCACAGGGATTACGCAGTATTTT.

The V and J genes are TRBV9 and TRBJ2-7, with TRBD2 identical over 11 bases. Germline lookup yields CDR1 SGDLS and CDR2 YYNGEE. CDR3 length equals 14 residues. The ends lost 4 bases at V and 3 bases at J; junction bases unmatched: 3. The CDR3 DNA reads TGTGCCAGCAGCCCCGGGACTAGCGGCTACGAGCAGTACTTC. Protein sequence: CASSPGTSGYEQYF.

The CDR3 reads CASSSLGTGEDEQYF. The CDR3 coding sequence is TGCGCCAGCAGCTCCCTAGGGACAGGGGAAGACGAGCAGTACTTC. This sequence joins TRBV5-1 and TRBJ2-5; 10 nucleotides align to TRBD1. The last part of the DNA fits TRBJ2-7 better; the J call may be wrong. Germline V gene lookup returns CDR1 SGHRS and CDR2 YFSETQ. This CDR3 is 15 amino acids long.

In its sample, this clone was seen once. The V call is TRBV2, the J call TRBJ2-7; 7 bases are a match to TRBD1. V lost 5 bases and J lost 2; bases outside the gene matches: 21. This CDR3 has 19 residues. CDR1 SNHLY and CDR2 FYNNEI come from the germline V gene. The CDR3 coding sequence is TGTGCCAGCAGTTTTAAGACGCCGTTGACAGGGAAGATGACCTACGAGCAGTACTTC. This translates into CASSFKTPLTGKMTYEQYF.

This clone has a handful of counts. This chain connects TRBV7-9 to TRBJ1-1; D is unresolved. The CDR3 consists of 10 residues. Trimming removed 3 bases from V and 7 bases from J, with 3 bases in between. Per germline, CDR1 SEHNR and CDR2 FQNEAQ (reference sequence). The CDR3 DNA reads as TGTGCCAGCAGCTTCAATGAAGCTTTCTTT. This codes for CASSFNEAFF.

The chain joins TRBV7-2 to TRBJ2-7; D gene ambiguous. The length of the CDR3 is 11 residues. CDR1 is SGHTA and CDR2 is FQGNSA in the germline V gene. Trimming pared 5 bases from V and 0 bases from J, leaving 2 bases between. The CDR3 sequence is CASSRSYEQYF. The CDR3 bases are TGTGCCAGCAGCCGCTCCTACGAGCAGTACTTC.

CDR3 sequence (DNA): TGTGCCAGCAGCTTAGATCGGGAGGGAACCCCGTGGTATGAGCAGTTCTTC. Its protein product is CASSLDREGTPWYEQFF. The rearrangement links TRBV11-3 to TRBJ2-1; 8 positions agree with TRBD2. The CDR3 covers 17 residues. The trim removed 0 bases at V and 8 bases at J, leaving 12 bases unmatched. Germline V gene sequence: CDR1 SGHNT, CDR2 YENEEA.

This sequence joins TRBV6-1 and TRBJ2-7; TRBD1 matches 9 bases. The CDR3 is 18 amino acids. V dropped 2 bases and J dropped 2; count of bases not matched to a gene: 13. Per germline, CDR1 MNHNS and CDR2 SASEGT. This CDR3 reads CASSEYLEGQGFTYEQYF. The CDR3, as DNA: TGTGCCAGCAGTGAATATTTGGAGGGACAGGGATTCACCTACGAGCAGTACTTC.